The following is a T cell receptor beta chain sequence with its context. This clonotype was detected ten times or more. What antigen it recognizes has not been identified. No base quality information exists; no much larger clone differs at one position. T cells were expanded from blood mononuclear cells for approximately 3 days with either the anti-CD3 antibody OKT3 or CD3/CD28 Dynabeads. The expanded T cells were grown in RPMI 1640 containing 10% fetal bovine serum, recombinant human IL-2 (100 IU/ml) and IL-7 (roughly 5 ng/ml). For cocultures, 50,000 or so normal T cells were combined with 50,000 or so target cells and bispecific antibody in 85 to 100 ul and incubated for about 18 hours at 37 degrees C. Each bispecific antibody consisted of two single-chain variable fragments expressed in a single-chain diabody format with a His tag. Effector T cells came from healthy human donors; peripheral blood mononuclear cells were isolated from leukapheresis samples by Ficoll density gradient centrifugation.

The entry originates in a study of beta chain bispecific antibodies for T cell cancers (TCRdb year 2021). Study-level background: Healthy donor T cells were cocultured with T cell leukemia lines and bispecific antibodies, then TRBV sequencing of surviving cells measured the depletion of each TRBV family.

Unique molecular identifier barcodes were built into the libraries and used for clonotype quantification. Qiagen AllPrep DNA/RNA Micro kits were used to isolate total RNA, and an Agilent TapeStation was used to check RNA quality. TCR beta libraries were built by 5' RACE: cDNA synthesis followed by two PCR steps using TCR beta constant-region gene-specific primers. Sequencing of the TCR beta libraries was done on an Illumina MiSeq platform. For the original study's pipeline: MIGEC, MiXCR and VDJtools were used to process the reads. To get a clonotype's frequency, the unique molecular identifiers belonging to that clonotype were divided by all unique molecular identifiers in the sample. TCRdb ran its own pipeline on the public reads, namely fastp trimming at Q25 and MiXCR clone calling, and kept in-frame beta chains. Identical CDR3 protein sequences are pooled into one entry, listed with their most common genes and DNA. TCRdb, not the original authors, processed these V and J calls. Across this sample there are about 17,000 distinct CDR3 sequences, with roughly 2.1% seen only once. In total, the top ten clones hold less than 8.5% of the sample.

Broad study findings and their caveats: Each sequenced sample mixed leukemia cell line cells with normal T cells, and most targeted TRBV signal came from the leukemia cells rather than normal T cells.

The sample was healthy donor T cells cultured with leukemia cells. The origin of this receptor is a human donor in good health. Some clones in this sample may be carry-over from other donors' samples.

The CDR3 reads as follows: CASTKKGGSSYNEQFF. The DNA sequence is as follows: TGTGCCAGCACCAAAAAGGGGGGGAGCTCCTACAATGAGCAGTTCTTC. The chain employs TRBV12-3 or TRBV12-4 and TRBJ2-1; matching of 7 bases hints at TRBD2 as the D gene. The CDR3 has 16 amino acids, counting the end cysteine and phenylalanine. Only CDR3 DNA remains: 48 bases, in frame from the first base. Relative to germline, V is 7 bases shorter and J is 0 bases shorter, with 16 bases between their ends.